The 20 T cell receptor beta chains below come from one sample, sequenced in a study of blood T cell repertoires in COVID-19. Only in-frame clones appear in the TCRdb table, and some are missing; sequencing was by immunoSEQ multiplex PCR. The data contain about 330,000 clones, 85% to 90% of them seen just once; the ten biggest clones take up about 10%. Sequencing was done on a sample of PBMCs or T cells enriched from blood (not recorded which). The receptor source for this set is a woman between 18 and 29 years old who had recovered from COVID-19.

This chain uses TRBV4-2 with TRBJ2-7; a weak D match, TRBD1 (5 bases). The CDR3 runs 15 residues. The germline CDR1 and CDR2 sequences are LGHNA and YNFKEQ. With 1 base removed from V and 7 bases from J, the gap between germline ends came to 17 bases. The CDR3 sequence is CASSQAQGPWGEQYF. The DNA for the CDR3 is TGTGCCAGCAGCCAAGCGCAGGGCCCTTGGGGTGAGCAGTACTTC.

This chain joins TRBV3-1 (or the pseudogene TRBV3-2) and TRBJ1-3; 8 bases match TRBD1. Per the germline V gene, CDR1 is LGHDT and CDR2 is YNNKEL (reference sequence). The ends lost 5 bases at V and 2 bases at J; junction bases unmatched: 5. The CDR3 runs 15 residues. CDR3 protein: CASSFQGAPGNTIYF. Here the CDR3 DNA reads TGTGCCAGCAGCTTCCAGGGGGCGCCTGGAAACACCATATATTTT.

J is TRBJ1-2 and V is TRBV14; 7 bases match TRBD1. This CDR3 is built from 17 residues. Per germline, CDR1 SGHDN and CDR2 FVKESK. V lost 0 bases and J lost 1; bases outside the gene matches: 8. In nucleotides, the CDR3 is TGTGCCAGCAGCCAAGATCGGGGAAGGGGGCGTAACTATGGCTACACCTTC. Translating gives CASSQDRGRGRNYGYTF.

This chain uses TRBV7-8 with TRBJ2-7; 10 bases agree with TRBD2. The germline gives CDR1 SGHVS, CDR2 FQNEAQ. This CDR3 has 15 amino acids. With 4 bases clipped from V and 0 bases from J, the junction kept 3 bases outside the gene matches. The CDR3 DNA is TGTGCCAGCAGCTCTAAGCGGGGGGGCTCCTACGAGCAGTACTTC. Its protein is CASSSKRGGSYEQYF.

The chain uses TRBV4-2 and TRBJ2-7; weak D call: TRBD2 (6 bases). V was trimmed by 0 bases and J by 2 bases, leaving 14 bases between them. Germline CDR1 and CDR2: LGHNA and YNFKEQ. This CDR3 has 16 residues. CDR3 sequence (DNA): TGTGCCAGCAGCCAAGATCTTTCGGGGGTGGCCTACGAGCAGTACTTC. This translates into CASSQDLSGVAYEQYF.

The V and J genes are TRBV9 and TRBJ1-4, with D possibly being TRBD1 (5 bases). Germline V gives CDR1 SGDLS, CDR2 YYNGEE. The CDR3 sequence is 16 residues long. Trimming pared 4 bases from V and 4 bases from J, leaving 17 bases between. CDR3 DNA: TGTGCCAGCAGCCCACGACCTTTGGGGGGTAATGAAAAACTGTTTTTT. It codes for CASSPRPLGGNEKLFF.

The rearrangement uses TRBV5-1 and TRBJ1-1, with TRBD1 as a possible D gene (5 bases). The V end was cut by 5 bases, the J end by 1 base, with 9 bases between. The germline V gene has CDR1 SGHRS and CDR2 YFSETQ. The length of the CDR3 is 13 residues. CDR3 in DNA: TGCGCCAGCAGTTGGGGCGGGAACACTGAAGCTTTCTTT. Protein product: CASSWGGNTEAFF. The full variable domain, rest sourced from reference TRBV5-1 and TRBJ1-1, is KAGVTQTPRYLIKTRGQQVTLSCSPISGHRSVSWYQQTPGQGLQFLFEYFSETQRNKGNFPGRFSGRQFSNSRSEMNVSTLELGDSALYLCASSWGGNTEAFFGQGTRLTVV.

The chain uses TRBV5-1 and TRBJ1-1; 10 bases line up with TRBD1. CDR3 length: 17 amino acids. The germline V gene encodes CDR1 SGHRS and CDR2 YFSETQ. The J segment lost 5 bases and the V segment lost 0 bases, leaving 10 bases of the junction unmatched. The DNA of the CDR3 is TGCGCCAGCAGCTTGGCCTCTGGACAGGGGGGTCTGACTGAAGCTTTCTTT. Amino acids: CASSLASGQGGLTEAFF.

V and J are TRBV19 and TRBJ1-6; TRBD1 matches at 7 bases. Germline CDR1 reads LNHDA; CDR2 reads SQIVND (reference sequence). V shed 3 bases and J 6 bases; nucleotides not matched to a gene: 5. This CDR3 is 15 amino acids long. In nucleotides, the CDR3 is TGTGCCAGTAGTATGGTCCAGGGGGGTAATTCACCCCTCCACTTT. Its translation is CASSMVQGGNSPLHF.

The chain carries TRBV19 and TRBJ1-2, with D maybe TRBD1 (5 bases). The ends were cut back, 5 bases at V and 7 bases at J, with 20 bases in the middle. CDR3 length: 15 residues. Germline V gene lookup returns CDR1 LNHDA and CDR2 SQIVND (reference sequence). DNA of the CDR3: TGTGCCAGTAGTGGCCACAGGTCTAGTTTCGGTGGCTACACCTTC. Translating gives CASSGHRSSFGGYTF.

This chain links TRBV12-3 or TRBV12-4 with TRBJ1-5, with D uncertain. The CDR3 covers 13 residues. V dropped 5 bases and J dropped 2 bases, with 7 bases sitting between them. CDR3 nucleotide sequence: TGTGCCAGCAGTCCCCGCGGCAATCAGCCCCAGCATTTT. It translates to CASSPRGNQPQHF.

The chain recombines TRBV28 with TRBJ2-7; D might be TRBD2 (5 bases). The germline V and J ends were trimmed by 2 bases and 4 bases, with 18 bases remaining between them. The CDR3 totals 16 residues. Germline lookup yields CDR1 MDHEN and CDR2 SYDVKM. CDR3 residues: CASSLNWASITYEQYF. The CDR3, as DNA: TGTGCCAGCAGTTTAAATTGGGCTAGCATCACGTACGAGCAGTACTTC.

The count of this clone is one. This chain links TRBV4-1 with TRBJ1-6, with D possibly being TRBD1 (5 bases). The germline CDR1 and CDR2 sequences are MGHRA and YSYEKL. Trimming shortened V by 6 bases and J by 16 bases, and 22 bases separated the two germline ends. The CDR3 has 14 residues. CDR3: CASRGPSGGGDLHF. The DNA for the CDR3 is TGCGCCAGCAGGGGTCCAAGCGGGGGGGGAGATCTCCACTTT.

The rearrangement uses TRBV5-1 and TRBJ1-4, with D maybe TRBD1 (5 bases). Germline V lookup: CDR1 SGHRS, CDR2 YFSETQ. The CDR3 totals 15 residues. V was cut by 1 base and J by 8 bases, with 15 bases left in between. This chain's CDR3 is CASSLRDGLMEKLFF. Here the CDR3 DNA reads TGCGCCAGCAGCTTGCGGGACGGACTAATGGAAAAACTGTTTTTT.

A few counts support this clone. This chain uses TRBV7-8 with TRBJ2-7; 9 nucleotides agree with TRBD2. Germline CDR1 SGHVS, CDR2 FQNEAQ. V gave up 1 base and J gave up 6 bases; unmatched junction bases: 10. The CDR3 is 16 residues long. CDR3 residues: CASSLGESAGGREQYF. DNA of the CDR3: TGTGCCAGCAGCTTAGGGGAATCTGCGGGGGGGCGCGAGCAGTACTTC.

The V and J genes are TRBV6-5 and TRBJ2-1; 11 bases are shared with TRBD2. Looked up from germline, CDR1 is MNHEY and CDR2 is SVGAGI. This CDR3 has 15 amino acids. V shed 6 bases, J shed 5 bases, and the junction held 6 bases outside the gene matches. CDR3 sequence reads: CASRASGGLDNEQFF. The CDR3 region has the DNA TGTGCCAGCAGGGCTAGCGGGGGGCTAGACAATGAGCAGTTCTTC.

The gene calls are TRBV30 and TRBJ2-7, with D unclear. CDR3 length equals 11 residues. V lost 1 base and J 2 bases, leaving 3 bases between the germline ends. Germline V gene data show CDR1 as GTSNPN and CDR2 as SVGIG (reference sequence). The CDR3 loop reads CAWSAAYEQYF. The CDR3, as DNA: TGTGCCTGGAGTGCGGCCTACGAGCAGTACTTC.

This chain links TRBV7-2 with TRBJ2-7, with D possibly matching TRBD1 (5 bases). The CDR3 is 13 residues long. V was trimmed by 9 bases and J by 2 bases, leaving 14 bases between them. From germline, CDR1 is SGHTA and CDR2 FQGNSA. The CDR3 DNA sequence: TGTGCCAGTGGGGCGTTCCTACCCTACGAGCAGTACTTC. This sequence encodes CASGAFLPYEQYF.

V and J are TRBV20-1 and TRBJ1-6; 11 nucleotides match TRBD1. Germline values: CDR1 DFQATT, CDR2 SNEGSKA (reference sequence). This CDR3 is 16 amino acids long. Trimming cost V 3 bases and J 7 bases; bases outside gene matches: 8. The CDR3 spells CSASPGQGGLNSPLHF. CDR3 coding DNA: TGCAGTGCTAGTCCGGGACAGGGGGGGTTGAATTCACCCCTCCACTTT.

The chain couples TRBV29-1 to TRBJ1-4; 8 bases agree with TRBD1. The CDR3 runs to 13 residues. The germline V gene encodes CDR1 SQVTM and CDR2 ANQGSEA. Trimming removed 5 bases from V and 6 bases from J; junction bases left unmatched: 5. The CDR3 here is CSVSQGGDEKLFF. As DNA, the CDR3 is TGCAGCGTTTCACAGGGGGGAGATGAAAAACTGTTTTTT. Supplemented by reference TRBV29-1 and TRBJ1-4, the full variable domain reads SAVISQKPSRDICQRGTSLTIQCQVDSQVTMMFWYRQQPGQSLTLIATANQGSEATYESGFVIDKFPISRPNLTFSTLTVSNMSPEDSSIYLCSVSQGGDEKLFFGSGTQLSVL.